These 22 T cell receptor beta chains share one sample of origin, sequenced in a study of CD8 T cells in ankylosing spondylitis. Overall study results and limits: Among TCR beta sequences, a motif of roughly 8 highly homologous variants appeared characteristic of ankylosing spondylitis blood.

No cognate antigen is known for these TCRs. TCRdb reanalysed the 5' RACE reads using MiXCR and keeps one entry per CDR3 protein. In the table there are around 770,000 distinct CDR3 sequences, roughly 12% of which are singletons. Sequenced: blood, either unsorted or a sorted T cell fraction (not recorded which). The receptors here all came from a male donor with ankylosing spondylitis.

The chain recombines TRBV20-1 with TRBJ1-4; perhaps TRBD1 as D (6 bases). Germline CDR1 DFQATT, CDR2 SNEGSKA (reference sequence). The CDR3 loop spans 15 amino acids. Between the trimmed V and J ends, which lost 5 bases and 3 bases, there was a span of 16 bases. CDR3 DNA: TGCAGTGCTTATCGACTTACAGGGTCTAATGAAAAACTGTTTTTT. This codes for CSAYRLTGSNEKLFF.

This clonotype was seen a few times. The rearrangement uses TRBV7-2 and TRBJ2-5; 8 bases line up with TRBD2. From germline, CDR1 is SGHTA and CDR2 FQGNSA. The CDR3 spans 17 residues. V trimming: 4 bases; J trimming: 2 bases; junction bases outside the gene matches: 12. In DNA form, the CDR3 reads TGTGCCAGCAGCTATGGGTTGACTAGCGACCTACAAGAGACCCAGTACTTC. Its translation is CASSYGLTSDLQETQYF.

There are a few counts of this clonotype. CDR3 in amino acids: CSATSGTSGAEQYF. The CDR3 nucleotides read TGCAGTGCTACCTCCGGGACTAGCGGGGCCGAGCAGTACTTC. The chain joins TRBV20-1 to TRBJ2-7; 13 positions agree with TRBD2. This CDR3 spans 14 amino acids. Germline V CDR1 and CDR2: DFQATT, SNEGSKA (reference sequence). Trimming removed 4 bases from V and 6 bases from J; junction bases left unmatched: 6.

The chain uses TRBV6-1 and TRBJ1-5, with 7 nucleotides matching TRBD1. Germline V gene lookup returns CDR1 MNHNS and CDR2 SASEGT. Trimming removed 8 bases from V and 4 bases from J; junction bases left unmatched: 8. The CDR3 runs to 14 residues. CDR3 sequence (DNA): TGTGCCAGCCTCTTGACAGGGAATAATCAGCCCCAGCATTTT. Encoded protein: CASLLTGNNQPQHF.

This clonotype showed up just a few times. This chain uses TRBV12-3 or TRBV12-4 with TRBJ2-2; D perhaps matches TRBD2 (6 bases). The length of the CDR3 is 17 residues. Between the trimmed V and J ends, which lost 6 bases and 5 bases, there was a span of 22 bases. CDR3 bases: TGTGCCAGCAGGTCCCGCACCGGGCAGGGAGGAACCGGGGAGCTGTTTTTT. It translates to CASRSRTGQGGTGELFF.

In this sample, this clonotype turned up many times. V is TRBV20-1 and J is TRBJ1-6; perhaps TRBD1 as D (5 bases). V lost 6 bases to trimming and J lost 7 bases, with 16 bases between them. The CDR3 is made up of 14 amino acids. Germline V gives CDR1 DFQATT, CDR2 SNEGSKA (reference sequence). In DNA form, the CDR3 reads TGCAGTGCCCGGCCGGGACTTTTAAATTCACCCCTCCACTTT. It yields the protein CSARPGLLNSPLHF.

The V gene is TRBV28, the J gene TRBJ1-2; a possible D gene is TRBD1 (5 bases). The germline V and J ends were trimmed by 6 bases and 4 bases, with 18 bases remaining between them. This CDR3 comprises 15 residues. The V gene's germline CDR1 is MDHEN and CDR2 SYDVKM. The CDR3 bases are TGTGCCAGCAGCCCCTCCGGAGGGGCAGGCTATGGCTACACCTTC. Amino acid sequence: CASSPSGGAGYGYTF.

The rearrangement uses TRBV12-3 or TRBV12-4 and TRBJ2-7; D unclear. The CDR3 is 13 amino acids. Deletions cut 8 bases from V and 6 bases from J, with 17 bases between. The DNA of the CDR3 is TGTGCCAGCTCCCTAGGCAGAGATCGCGAGCAGTACTTC. It encodes CASSLGRDREQYF.

The chain recombines TRBV15 with TRBJ2-3; D is undetermined. Germline values: CDR1 LNHNV, CDR2 YYDKDF (reference sequence). The ends were cut back, 0 bases at V and 4 bases at J, with 5 bases in the middle. The CDR3 is made up of 13 amino acids. CDR3 loop: CATSRDLADTQYF. The CDR3, as DNA: TGTGCCACCAGCAGAGATTTGGCAGATACGCAGTATTTT.

The sample holds a few counts of this clonotype. Germline is not matched at one junction end, which may reflect a read error. The CDR3 loop is CASSRLGTSDYNEQFF. Written as DNA, the CDR3 is TGTGCTAGCAGCCGCCTAGGGACTAGTGACTACAATGAGCAGTTCTTC. The chain links TRBV7-7 to TRBJ2-1; TRBD2 agrees at 8 bases. The germline V gene has CDR1 SSHAT and CDR2 FNYEAQ (reference sequence). The CDR3 sequence is 16 residues long. Full variable domain (missing parts from reference TRBV7-7 and TRBJ2-1): GAGVSQSPRYKVTKRGQDVTLRCDPISSHATLYWYQQALGQGPEFLTYFNYEAQPDKSGLPSDRFSAERPEGSISTLTIQRTEQRDSAMYRCASSRLGTSDYNEQFFGPGTRLTVL.

This clonotype occurred a few times. The rearrangement joins TRBV7-2 to TRBJ1-1; 7 bases agree with TRBD1. Germline lookup yields CDR1 SGHTA and CDR2 FQGNSA. V lost 3 bases, J lost 4 bases, and 5 bases stayed unmatched. The CDR3 spans 14 residues. Written as DNA, the CDR3 is TGTGCCAGCAGCTTCGGAGGGGGCTTCACTGAAGCTTTCTTT. Its translation is CASSFGGGFTEAFF.

This clonotype turned up a few times. The rearrangement uses TRBV3-1 and TRBJ1-1; weak D call: TRBD1 (5 bases). Per the germline V gene, CDR1 is LGHDT and CDR2 is YNNKEL (reference sequence). The V and J ends lost 6 bases and 7 bases respectively, with 12 bases between them. The CDR3 totals 12 residues. CDR3 protein: CASSGPGLEAFF. CDR3 in DNA: TGTGCCAGCAGTGGGCCGGGACTTGAAGCTTTCTTT.

Many counts were recorded for this clonotype. This chain links TRBV4-3 with TRBJ1-4; D possibly corresponds to TRBD1 (6 bases). The CDR3 runs to 17 residues. V shed 4 bases and J shed 0 bases, with 15 bases lying between them. From germline, CDR1 is LGHNA and CDR2 YSLEER. CDR3 in DNA: TGCGCCAGCAGCCCAGGGGCCTCGGGGGCAACTAATGAAAAACTGTTTTTT. This sequence encodes CASSPGASGATNEKLFF.

This clonotype was recorded a few times. The rearrangement joins TRBV14 to TRBJ2-2, with 8 bases aligning to TRBD1. Germline CDR1 reads SGHDN; CDR2 reads FVKESK. The V segment lost 2 bases and the J segment 0 bases; nucleotides outside the gene matches: 2. The CDR3 is made up of 16 amino acids. The CDR3 spells CASSQLGQANTGELFF. In nucleotides, the CDR3 is TGTGCCAGCAGCCAACTGGGACAGGCGAACACCGGGGAGCTGTTTTTT.

This clonotype showed up just a few times. The CDR3: CASSLAVRREQYF. The DNA of the CDR3 is TGTGCCAGCAGCTTAGCGGTACGACGCGAGCAGTACTTC. The chain joins TRBV7-2 to TRBJ2-7, with D unclear. Germline V lookup: CDR1 SGHTA, CDR2 FQGNSA. V lost 0 bases, J lost 6 bases, and 9 bases lay in between. This CDR3 spans 13 amino acids.

V gene TRBV7-2 combines with J gene TRBJ1-2; the match to TRBD1 covers 7 bases. This CDR3 is built from 13 residues. CDR1 and CDR2 (germline): SGHTA, FQGNSA. Germline trimming cut 5 bases from V and 8 bases from J; bases unmatched to any gene: 8. The CDR3 region is CASSTQQGRGYTF. The DNA of the CDR3 is TGTGCCAGCAGCACCCAACAGGGGCGAGGCTACACCTTC.

The chain has TRBV7-2 and TRBJ2-2; TRBD1 matches at 7 bases. Germline assignment: CDR1 SGHTA and CDR2 FQGNSA. V lost 2 bases, J lost 4 bases, and 4 bases stayed unmatched. CDR3 length: 15 residues. In DNA, the CDR3 is TGTGCCAGCAGCTTAAGGGACAGTTTCACCGGGGAGCTGTTTTTT. This translates into CASSLRDSFTGELFF.

This clonotype showed up just a few times. The rearrangement links TRBV10-3 to TRBJ2-3; D perhaps matches TRBD2 (5 bases). Trimming shortened V by 6 bases and J by 5 bases, and 15 bases separated the two germline ends. Germline CDR1 reads ENHRY; CDR2 reads SYGVKD. This CDR3 is built from 14 residues. CDR3 loop: CAISELNGEDTQYF. The CDR3 DNA reads TGTGCCATCAGCGAGCTGAACGGGGAAGATACGCAGTATTTT.

The chain carries TRBV24-1 and TRBJ2-3; 14 nucleotides match TRBD2. Trimming cost V 9 bases and J 3 bases; bases outside gene matches: 13. The CDR3 is 18 residues long. Germline lookup yields CDR1 KGHDR and CDR2 SFDVKD. DNA of the CDR3: TGTGCCACCTCGGGACTAGCGGGAGCCTACCTCTCGACAGATACGCAGTATTTT. This codes for CATSGLAGAYLSTDTQYF.

The DNA of the CDR3 is TGCAGTGCTAGAGACGGGAGGGCTCACACCGGGGAGCTGTTTTTT. Its protein is CSARDGRAHTGELFF. This chain joins TRBV20-1 and TRBJ2-2, with 8 bases identical to TRBD2. The CDR3 length is 15 residues. Unmatched junction bases numbered 3, after V lost 0 bases and J lost 3 bases. Germline V gene sequence: CDR1 DFQATT, CDR2 SNEGSKA (reference sequence).

The chain employs TRBV7-3 and TRBJ2-3; D is possibly TRBD1 (5 bases). CDR3 length equals 16 residues. The germline CDR1 and CDR2 sequences are SGHTA and FQGTGA. V was pared by 5 bases and J by 3 bases, with 18 bases between. This CDR3 reads CASSPGIGAVTDTQYF. In nucleotides, the CDR3 is TGTGCCAGCAGCCCAGGGATTGGGGCAGTGACAGATACGCAGTATTTT. The whole variable domain, filled in from reference TRBV7-3 and TRBJ2-3, reads GAGVSQTPSNKVTEKGKYVELRCDPISGHTALYWYRQSLGQGPEFLIYFQGTGAADDSGLPNDRFFAVRPEGSVSTLKIQRTERGDSAVYLCASSPGIGAVTDTQYFGPGTRLTVL.

The rearrangement uses TRBV20-1 and TRBJ2-6; D gene uncertain. CDR3 length equals 12 residues. Trimming shortened V by 6 bases and J by 0 bases, and 3 bases separated the two germline ends. Germline values: CDR1 DFQATT, CDR2 SNEGSKA (reference sequence). The CDR3 bases are TGCAGTGCCCACTCTGGGGCCAACGTCCTGACTTTC. Translated, it gives CSAHSGANVLTF.